The present TCR beta chain was sequenced within a study of T cell repertoires in cytomegalovirus infection. Across the whole study: Recently identified HLA-C-restricted CMV epitopes were used, and well-studied HLA-B-restricted CMV epitopes were used as well. Public TCR beta signatures provided an indication of both CMV infection and a matching HLA type.

Study outcomes and limitations: CMV carriers with the relevant HLA were identified by cumulative public TCR beta family frequency. What dominated the ex vivo response were HLA-C-restricted CMV-specific TCR beta clonotypes.

This clonotype was counted between two and nine times. Its target is not known. TCRdb re-analysed the reads in MiXCR, keeping a single row per CDR3 protein. Of about 740,000 distinct CDR3 sequences listed, around 31% are singletons. The material sequenced was cultured PBMCs, taken from culture after CMV antigen stimulation. This TCR was sampled from a human donor in good health (CMV status not recorded). Some clones in this sample may be carry-over from other donors' samples.

Written as DNA, the CDR3 is TGTGCCAGCAGCTTACTATTGGCAGATACGCAGTATTTT. It yields the protein CASSLLLADTQYF. The chain couples TRBV7-2 to TRBJ2-3, with no clear D. Germline CDR1 and CDR2: SGHTA and FQGNSA. V lost 2 bases and J 4 bases, leaving 7 bases between the germline ends. The CDR3 has 13 residues.